The 19 T cell receptor beta chains below come from one sample, sequenced in a study of cytomegalovirus exposure and HLA in healthy donors (dated by TCRdb to about 2017). Library generation was performed with the immunoSEQ multiplex PCR assay. For the multiplex PCR, a mixture combining 60 forward primers for TCR Vbeta segments and 13 reverse primers for TCR Jbeta segments was used. Sourced from immuneACCESS, this table was stored by TCRdb with only in-frame sequences that have V and J called. A share of the clones is absent; for the studies checked, an unresolved V gene accounts for under half, and the remainder has no known explanation. The table for this sample lists approximately 130,000 clones; about 71% of them were counted only once. About 3% of the sample lies in the top ten. The sample taken for sequencing was PBMCs. The receptors derive from a woman aged 55-69 years in good health and CMV-seropositive.

The chain joins TRBV11-2 to TRBJ1-2; 7 bases are shared with TRBD1. The V gene's germline CDR1 is SGHAT and CDR2 FQNNGV. The CDR3 runs 14 residues. With 1 base clipped from V and 4 bases from J, the junction kept 3 bases outside the gene matches. CDR3 coding DNA: TGTGCCAGCAGCTTAGTAGAGGGGGCCTATGGCTACACCTTC. Amino acid sequence: CASSLVEGAYGYTF.

This clone has only a few counts. The chain joins TRBV2 to TRBJ2-7, with TRBD2 as a possible D gene (6 bases). The CDR3 is 12 residues long. The germline V gene has CDR1 SNHLY and CDR2 FYNNEI. Trimming removed 11 bases from V and 5 bases from J, with 16 bases in between. CDR3 sequence (DNA): TGTGCCGGGACTGCCGTGGGGAACGAGCAGTACTTC. Translation gives CAGTAVGNEQYF.

This clone was counted only a few times. J is TRBJ1-4 and V is TRBV19; D is ambiguous. The V and J ends lost 5 bases and 3 bases respectively, with 7 bases between them. Germline lookup yields CDR1 LNHDA and CDR2 SQIVND (reference sequence). The length of the CDR3 is 13 residues. CDR3 sequence: CASSQVANEKLFF. The CDR3 DNA reads as TGTGCCAGTAGTCAGGTGGCTAATGAAAAACTGTTTTTT.

The chain employs TRBV19 and TRBJ1-3; 8 bases map to TRBD1. The CDR3 extends over 16 amino acids. CDR1 and CDR2 from the germline V gene are LNHDA and SQIVND (reference sequence). The V and J ends lost 5 bases and 2 bases, in that order; junction bases with no gene match: 8. CDR3 amino acids: CASSFRQGSTGNTIYF. CDR3 DNA sequence: TGTGCCAGTAGTTTCCGACAGGGGTCGACTGGAAACACCATATATTTT.

The chain's CDR3 is CASSERWGVSTDTQYF. CDR3 coding DNA: TGTGCCAGCAGTGAAAGGTGGGGGGTCAGCACAGATACGCAGTATTTT. The chain joins TRBV6-1 to TRBJ2-3; D is perhaps TRBD2 (6 bases). Germline loops: CDR1 MNHNS, CDR2 SASEGT. This CDR3 region has 16 residues. V was pared by 2 bases and J by 0 bases, with 12 bases between.

J is TRBJ2-2 and V is TRBV25-1; possible D gene TRBD1, 6 bases. V was trimmed by 3 bases and J by 0 bases, leaving 11 bases between them. This CDR3 region has 16 residues. Looked up from germline, CDR1 is MGHDK and CDR2 is SYGVNS. In nucleotides, the CDR3 is TGTGCCAGCAGTGACCCGGACAGCACGAACACCGGGGAGCTGTTTTTT. This sequence encodes CASSDPDSTNTGELFF.

The rearrangement links TRBV6-5 to TRBJ1-2; 7 bases are a match to TRBD1. The CDR3 loop spans 13 amino acids. V was clipped by 6 bases and J by 4 bases; unmatched bases: 5. The germline V gene encodes CDR1 MNHEY and CDR2 SVGAGI. The CDR3 DNA reads TGTGCCAGCAGCGACAGGGTCCTCTATGGCTACACCTTC. This codes for CASSDRVLYGYTF.

The chain has TRBV19 and TRBJ2-1; 7 bases match TRBD1. The CDR3 spans 15 residues. J was trimmed by 7 bases and V by 5 bases; bases with no gene match: 11. Germline V lookup: CDR1 LNHDA, CDR2 SQIVND (reference sequence). CDR3 in amino acids: CASSFGTSQGNEQFF. The CDR3 coding sequence is TGTGCCAGTAGTTTCGGGACCTCACAGGGGAATGAGCAGTTCTTC.

CDR3 protein: CASSVAGWSYNEQFF. In DNA form, the CDR3 reads TGTGCCAGCAGCGTAGCGGGGTGGTCCTACAATGAGCAGTTCTTC. The gene calls are TRBV9 and TRBJ2-1, with a tentative D call TRBD2 (5 bases). This CDR3 contains 15 residues. Trimming took 0 bases from V and 1 from J, leaving 8 bases between them. Germline-derived CDR1 and CDR2 are SGDLS and YYNGEE.

This chain connects TRBV5-4 to TRBJ2-1; TRBD2 matches at 10 bases. Germline assignment: CDR1 SGHNT and CDR2 YYREEE (reference sequence). CDR3 length: 18 residues. V was pared by 4 bases and J by 6 bases, with 16 bases of the junction left unmatched. In DNA form, the CDR3 reads TGTGCCAGCAGCAGCCCAGCGGGGGGGCCGAAGATTTCCAATGAGCAGTTCTTC. Translating gives CASSSPAGGPKISNEQFF.

This clone turned up a few times. The chain carries TRBV7-8 and TRBJ1-1, with 8 bases that match TRBD1. This CDR3 spans 12 amino acids. Germline V gene sequence: CDR1 SGHVS, CDR2 FQNEAQ. V dropped 6 bases and J dropped 5; count of bases not matched to a gene: 2. The CDR3 reads CASSRQGTEAFF. The CDR3 DNA sequence: TGTGCCAGCAGTCGACAGGGGACTGAAGCTTTCTTT.

The chain joins TRBV2 to TRBJ1-3, with D unclear. V was trimmed by 3 bases and J by 1 base, leaving 19 bases between them. Germline lookup yields CDR1 SNHLY and CDR2 FYNNEI. This CDR3 spans 18 amino acids. In nucleotides, the CDR3 is TGTGCCAGCAGTGATGGAGACCAAAGGAGTTTTTCTGGAAACACCATATATTTT. It codes for CASSDGDQRSFSGNTIYF.

The rearrangement joins TRBV10-1 to TRBJ1-1, with 7 bases that match TRBD1. After removal of 3 bases from V and 3 bases from J, the junction contained 7 bases not matched to a gene. The length of the CDR3 is 15 residues. Germline CDR1 reads WNHNN; CDR2 reads SYGVQD (reference sequence). The CDR3 region is CASSDQTGLDTEAFF. The CDR3, as DNA: TGCGCCAGCAGTGACCAGACAGGGTTGGACACTGAAGCTTTCTTT.

This chain links TRBV5-1 with TRBJ1-6, with no clear D. This CDR3 is 12 amino acids long. With 5 bases removed from V and 10 bases from J, the gap between germline ends came to 10 bases. The germline gives CDR1 SGHRS, CDR2 YFSETQ. The CDR3 nucleotides read TGCGCCAGCAGAATCGGGAACTCACCCCTCCACTTT. This gives the protein CASRIGNSPLHF.

This chain links TRBV13 with TRBJ2-3; 14 bases match TRBD2. This CDR3 is 17 amino acids long. Germline lookup yields CDR1 PRHDT and CDR2 FYEKMQ (reference sequence). Germline trimming cut 7 bases from V and 1 base from J; bases unmatched to any gene: 7. The CDR3 loop reads CASNRLAGGPGTDTQYF. CDR3 sequence (DNA): TGTGCCAGCAACCGACTAGCGGGGGGGCCGGGCACAGATACGCAGTATTTT.

This chain connects TRBV5-6 to TRBJ2-5, with 12 bases identical to TRBD2. The CDR3 spans 17 residues. From germline, CDR1 is SGHDT and CDR2 YYEEEE. Germline trimming cut 3 bases from V and 3 bases from J; bases unmatched to any gene: 9. The CDR3 protein is CASSSGTSGFLEETQYF. The DNA of the CDR3 is TGTGCCAGCAGCTCCGGGACTAGCGGGTTTTTGGAAGAGACCCAGTACTTC. The whole variable domain, remainder taken from reference TRBV5-6 and TRBJ2-5, is DAGVTQSPTHLIKTRGQQVTLRCSPKSGHDTVSWYQQALGQGPQFIFQYYEEEERQRGNFPDRFSGHQFPNYSSELNVNALLLGDSALYLCASSSGTSGFLEETQYFGPGTRLLVL.

This clone came up once. The chain couples TRBV19 to TRBJ2-7; a possible D gene is TRBD1 (5 bases). This CDR3 spans 14 amino acids. Trimming left V 5 bases short and J 3 bases short, with 14 bases between. CDR1 LNHDA and CDR2 SQIVND come from the germline V gene (reference sequence). The CDR3 sequence is CASSFRAINYEQYF. CDR3 sequence (DNA): TGTGCCAGTAGTTTCAGGGCTATTAACTACGAGCAGTACTTC.

The chain is built from TRBV10-3 and TRBJ1-2, with a possible D match to TRBD1 (5 bases). V was clipped by 7 bases and J by 4 bases, with 13 bases between them. The CDR3 length is 13 residues. CDR1 and CDR2 from the germline V gene are ENHRY and SYGVKD. DNA of the CDR3: TGTGCCATCACCAGGGCGAGAGGCTATGGCTACACCTTC. It specifies CAITRARGYGYTF.

The chain's CDR3 is CASSPGQGVEKLFF. The CDR3 DNA reads TGTGCCAGCTCACCCGGACAGGGTGTTGAAAAACTGTTTTTT. The chain combines TRBV18 with TRBJ1-4; 8 bases are shared with TRBD1. CDR3 length: 14 residues. The germline CDR1 and CDR2 sequences are KGHSH and LQKENI. With V trimmed by 3 bases and J by 7 bases, 4 bases remained unmatched.